The 27 T cell receptor beta chains in this list originate from one sample, sequenced in a study of CD8 T cells in ankylosing spondylitis (dated by TCRdb to between 2016 and 2019). To prepare the library, 5' RACE was applied. Sequencing was performed on an Illumina HiSeq 2500. TCRdb trimmed public reads at Q25 via fastp, called clones via MiXCR and kept in-frame beta chains. Rows with one shared CDR3 protein collapse into an entry with the most common genes and DNA. The sample contains 210,000 or so distinct CDR3 sequences, over 7% of them found a single time. The leading ten clones occupy approximately 4.8% of the sample. Sequences were obtained from blood, either unsorted or a sorted T cell fraction (not recorded which). These receptors were obtained from a female donor with ankylosing spondylitis or in good health (not recorded which).

This clonotype was seen at least ten times. The V gene is TRBV29-1, the J gene TRBJ2-2, with D unclear. Between the trimmed V and J ends, which lost 5 bases and 3 bases, there was a span of 13 bases. In germline, CDR1 is SQVTM, CDR2 ANQGSEA. CDR3 length: 14 residues. The CDR3, as DNA: TGCAGCGTTCGGGCGCCCCGGGACACCGGGGAGCTGTTTTTT. Residues: CSVRAPRDTGELFF.

This clonotype was picked up many times. The chain links TRBV27 to TRBJ2-5, with D possibly being TRBD2 (6 bases). The CDR3 consists of 11 residues. In germline, CDR1 is MNHEY, CDR2 SMNVEV (reference sequence). V was shortened by 6 bases and J by 7 bases, with 9 bases between the two germline ends. The CDR3 reads CASSGGGTQYF. The CDR3 nucleotides are TGTGCCAGCAGCGGGGGAGGGACCCAGTACTTC.

This clonotype was counted between two and nine times. The chain combines TRBV7-9 with TRBJ2-7; the D gene is possibly TRBD2 (6 bases). The V gene lost 7 bases and the J gene lost 6 bases, with 10 bases spanning the gap. Germline CDR1 is SEHNR and CDR2 is FQNEAQ (reference sequence). The CDR3 is 11 residues long. CDR3 sequence reads: CASIGGGEQYF. CDR3 nucleotide sequence: TGTGCCAGCATCGGGGGAGGCGAGCAGTACTTC.

As to this clonotype: One base away lies a much larger clone, so this may be a sequencing read error. CDR3 residues: CTSSFTGEAETQYF. CDR3 DNA sequence: TGTACCAGCAGTTTTACAGGGGAAGCAGAGACCCAGTACTTC. The V and J genes are TRBV7-3 and TRBJ2-5; 7 positions match TRBD1. The germline CDR1 and CDR2 sequences are SGHTA and FQGTGA. This CDR3 has 14 residues.

This clonotype was seen once. The V and J genes are TRBV2 and TRBJ1-4; D is ambiguous. Germline CDR1 and CDR2: SNHLY and FYNNEI. This CDR3 is 19 amino acids long. The CDR3 is CTFSFLVIGQLELNEKLFF. For the CDR3, the DNA is TGTACCTTCAGTTTCCTTGTTATCGGCCAGTTGGAGCTTAATGAAAAACTGTTTTTT.

This rearrangement joins TRBV11-1 to TRBJ2-1; TRBD1 matches 9 bases. This CDR3 is 15 amino acids long. Germline V gives CDR1 SGHAT, CDR2 FQDESV (reference sequence). V shed 8 bases and J 4 bases; nucleotides not matched to a gene: 9. For the CDR3, the DNA is TGTGCCAGCCTGCCGGGACAGGGTCCATACAATGAGCAGTTCTTC. This encodes CASLPGQGPYNEQFF.

At least ten counts were recorded for this clonotype. The genes are TRBV9 and TRBJ1-1; TRBD1 agrees at 7 bases. Trimming removed 0 bases from V and 1 base from J; junction bases left unmatched: 6. CDR1 is SGDLS, CDR2 YYNGEE, per germline. The CDR3 extends over 16 amino acids. The CDR3 nucleotides are TGTGCCAGCAGCGTAGGTCCCGACAGGGAGAACACTGAAGCTTTCTTT. It yields the protein CASSVGPDRENTEAFF.

This clonotype was observed at least ten times. One end of the junction fails to match germline, which may point to a read error. The chain recombines TRBV7-8 with TRBJ2-1, with 15 bases that match TRBD2. CDR3 size: 19 residues. In germline, CDR1 is SGHVS, CDR2 FQNEAQ. CDR3 coding DNA: TGTGCCAGCAGCGTAGCCGGGACTAGCGGGAGGCGGTCCTACAATGAGCAGTTCTTC. It translates to CASSVAGTSGRRSYNEQFF.

This clonotype was counted at least ten times. The chain combines TRBV10-3 with TRBJ2-5; D gene ambiguous. The CDR3 length is 15 residues. Germline V CDR1 and CDR2: ENHRY, SYGVKD. V was trimmed by 5 bases and J by 5 bases, leaving 18 bases between them. The CDR3 DNA is TGTGCCATCAGTAACACATGGCCCCCCAGGGAGACCCAGTACTTC. It encodes CAISNTWPPRETQYF.

V and J are TRBV7-2 and TRBJ2-7; no clear D gene. CDR3 length equals 14 residues. Germline CDR1 SGHTA, CDR2 FQGNSA. V was pared by 1 base and J by 4 bases, with 11 bases between. CDR3 sequence reads: CASSLDFAEYEQYF. The CDR3 bases are TGTGCCAGCAGCTTAGACTTCGCGGAATACGAGCAGTACTTC.

Concerning this clonotype itself: Since a much larger clone is just one base distant, this may be a read error. The chain employs TRBV29-1 and TRBJ2-1; 9 positions agree with TRBD2. From germline, CDR1 is SQVTM and CDR2 ANQGSEA. The CDR3 sequence is 15 residues long. V shed 0 bases and J 9 bases; nucleotides not matched to a gene: 9. The CDR3 protein is CSVEEVPSGVTEQFF. CDR3 nucleotides: TGCAGCGTTGAAGAGGTGCCTAGCGGGGTCACTGAGCAGTTCTTC.

This clonotype was detected ten times or more. The rearrangement links TRBV20-1 to TRBJ2-4; weak D call: TRBD2 (6 bases). Germline values: CDR1 DFQATT, CDR2 SNEGSKA (reference sequence). This CDR3 comprises 16 residues. V dropped 0 bases and J dropped 2 bases, with 14 bases sitting between them. The CDR3 bases are TGCAGTGCTAGAGATCGGCGGGATGGGACCAAAAACATTCAGTACTTC. Protein sequence: CSARDRRDGTKNIQYF.

This clonotype showed up many times. J is TRBJ2-2 and V is TRBV20-1; perhaps TRBD2 as D (5 bases). V was shortened by 7 bases and J by 6 bases, with 12 bases between the two germline ends. Germline CDR1 reads DFQATT; CDR2 reads SNEGSKA (reference sequence). The CDR3 contains 12 residues. CDR3 amino acids: CSVSEDPGELFF. CDR3 coding DNA: TGCAGTGTATCGGAGGACCCCGGGGAGCTGTTTTTT.

This clonotype occurred a few times. This chain uses TRBV7-9 with TRBJ2-7; 7 bases agree with TRBD1. This CDR3 has 16 amino acids. The V segment lost 4 bases and the J segment 7 bases; nucleotides outside the gene matches: 16. The germline CDR1 and CDR2 sequences are SEHNR and FQNEAQ (reference sequence). The CDR3 reads CASSSAEVQGTSEQYF. The DNA of the CDR3 is TGTGCCAGCAGCTCGGCCGAGGTACAGGGGACCTCTGAGCAGTACTTC. The full variable domain, with the rest looked up from reference TRBV7-9 and TRBJ2-7, is DTGVSQNPRHKITKRGQNVTFRCDPISEHNRLYWYRQTLGQGPEFLTYFQNEAQLEKSRLLSDRFSAERPKGSFSTLEIQRTEQGDSAMYLCASSSAEVQGTSEQYFGPGTRLTVT.

At least ten counts were recorded for this clonotype. The V gene is TRBV7-2, the J gene TRBJ2-3; D uncertain. Looked up from germline, CDR1 is SGHTA and CDR2 is FQGNSA. The CDR3 is 14 amino acids. Trimming stripped 2 bases from V and 2 bases from J, with 8 bases between. Here the CDR3 reads CASSLITVTDTQYF. DNA for the CDR3: TGTGCCAGCAGCTTAATTACGGTCACAGATACGCAGTATTTT.

There are many counts of this clonotype. The V and J genes are TRBV6-2 or TRBV6-3 and TRBJ2-7; 9 bases align to TRBD2. This CDR3 spans 14 amino acids. The V segment lost 7 bases and the J segment 0 bases; nucleotides outside the gene matches: 4. Germline values: CDR1 MNHEY, CDR2 SVGEGT. Here the CDR3 reads CASNSGRGSYEQYF. The CDR3 bases are TGTGCCAGCAATAGCGGGAGAGGCTCCTACGAGCAGTACTTC.

This clonotype was seen ten or more times. V usage is TRBV20-1 and J usage is TRBJ2-7; TRBD1 or TRBD2 may be the D gene (5 bases each). Per the germline V gene, CDR1 is DFQATT and CDR2 is SNEGSKA (reference sequence). Trimming took 5 bases from V and 4 from J, leaving 12 bases between them. The CDR3 runs to 12 residues. CDR3 sequence (DNA): TGCAGTGCTCGGGACGTTCTTTACGAGCAGTACTTC. Translated, it gives CSARDVLYEQYF.

This clonotype appeared many times. The chain couples TRBV15 to TRBJ1-2, with TRBD1 identical over 8 bases. The CDR3 has 14 residues. Losses at the gene ends were 1 base for V and 4 bases for J; bases not matched to a gene: 2. In germline, CDR1 is LNHNV, CDR2 YYDKDF (reference sequence). CDR3 bases: TGTGCCACCAGCAGAGTGGGACAGGCCTATGGCTACACCTTC. Protein sequence: CATSRVGQAYGYTF.

This clonotype has at least ten counts. V is TRBV6-1 and J is TRBJ2-3, with D perhaps matching TRBD1 or TRBD2 (5 bases each). V was cut by 7 bases and J by 0 bases, with 14 bases left in between. CDR3 length equals 15 residues. The germline CDR1 and CDR2 sequences are MNHNS and SASEGT. The CDR3 region has the DNA TGTGCCAGCAAGAGGGGAGATACTAGCACAGATACGCAGTATTTT. This translates into CASKRGDTSTDTQYF.

V gene TRBV5-1 combines with J gene TRBJ2-2; D remains ambiguous. This CDR3 comprises 14 residues. V was shortened by 2 bases and J by 3 bases, with 8 bases between the two germline ends. Germline values: CDR1 SGHRS, CDR2 YFSETQ. The CDR3 DNA reads TGCGCCAGCAGCTTTGACTCGGACACCGGGGAGCTGTTTTTT. Its protein product is CASSFDSDTGELFF. Supplemented by reference TRBV5-1 and TRBJ2-2, the full variable domain reads KAGVTQTPRYLIKTRGQQVTLSCSPISGHRSVSWYQQTPGQGLQFLFEYFSETQRNKGNFPGRFSGRQFSNSRSEMNVSTLELGDSALYLCASSFDSDTGELFFGEGSRLTVL.

This rearrangement joins TRBV5-5 to TRBJ2-1; 7 bases align to TRBD1. This CDR3 comprises 18 residues. The J segment lost 7 bases and the V segment lost 2 bases, leaving 18 bases of the junction unmatched. Germline V gene lookup returns CDR1 SGHKS and CDR2 YYEKEE (reference sequence). CDR3 nucleotides: TGTGCCAGCAGCTTACGGGACAGTAGGCTCAGGACCTCGAATGAGCAGTTCTTC. It is translated as CASSLRDSRLRTSNEQFF.

At least ten counts were recorded for this clonotype. The chain has TRBV6-5 and TRBJ2-6; D uncertain. Germline lookup yields CDR1 MNHEY and CDR2 SVGAGI. V shed 4 bases and J shed 0 bases, with 10 bases lying between them. This CDR3 is 16 amino acids long. The CDR3 spells CASSSPHSSGANVLTF. For the CDR3, the DNA is TGTGCCAGCAGTTCCCCGCACAGCTCTGGGGCCAACGTCCTGACTTTC.

Ten or more counts support this clonotype. V usage is TRBV20-1 and J usage is TRBJ2-1, with 8 positions matching TRBD1. There are 14 residues in the CDR3. Germline CDR1 and CDR2: DFQATT and SNEGSKA (reference sequence). V trimming: 3 bases; J trimming: 4 bases; junction bases outside the gene matches: 5. The CDR3 is CSARGQGAYNEQFF. CDR3 in DNA: TGCAGTGCTAGGGGGCAGGGGGCTTACAATGAGCAGTTCTTC.

This clonotype came up a few times. A much larger clone lies a single base off, so this may be a read error. The chain combines TRBV9 with TRBJ2-7; D remains ambiguous. V was pared by 2 bases and J by 3 bases, with 9 bases between. This CDR3 comprises 13 residues. From germline, CDR1 is SGDLS and CDR2 YYNGEE. CDR3 in amino acids: CASSVGPRYEQYF. The CDR3 DNA follows: TGTGCCAGCAGCGTCGGGCCACGCTACGAGCAGTACTTC.

In its sample, this clonotype was seen many times. The genes are TRBV29-1 and TRBJ2-1; D gene ambiguous. Germline values: CDR1 SQVTM, CDR2 ANQGSEA. Deletions cut 5 bases from V and 0 bases from J, with 8 bases between. The CDR3 contains 13 residues. The CDR3: CSVYAFSYNEQFF. As DNA, the CDR3 is TGCAGCGTTTACGCGTTCTCCTACAATGAGCAGTTCTTC.

This clonotype was counted at least ten times. The chain employs TRBV2 and TRBJ2-7, with TRBD1 matching 9 bases. Germline V lookup: CDR1 SNHLY, CDR2 FYNNEI. V shed 7 bases and J 2 bases; nucleotides not matched to a gene: 12. The CDR3 has 16 amino acids. The CDR3 region is CASTPRGDRVTYEQYF. The CDR3 DNA reads TGTGCCAGCACTCCCCGAGGGGACAGGGTCACCTACGAGCAGTACTTC. The full variable domain, in which reference TRBV2 and TRBJ2-7 provide the parts outside the CDR3, is EPEVTQTPSHQVTQMGQEVILRCVPISNHLYFYWYRQILGQKVEFLVSFYNNEISEKSEIFDDQFSVERPDGSNFTLKIRSTKLEDSAMYFCASTPRGDRVTYEQYFGPGTRLTVT.

With respect to this clonotype: This sequence may be a read error, since a much larger clone differs from it by one base. V and J are TRBV15 and TRBJ2-6, with D tentatively TRBD1 (6 bases). The CDR3 consists of 15 residues. Germline V lookup: CDR1 LNHNV, CDR2 YYDKDF (reference sequence). The CDR3 loop is CAASRKGAGANVLTF. The DNA of the CDR3 is TGTGCCGCCAGCAGGAAGGGGGCTGGGGCCAACGTCCTGACTTTC.